This entry is about one TCR beta chain. Germline assignment: CDR1 SGHTA and CDR2 FQGTGA. The CDR3 is 14 residues long. Trimming left V 7 bases short and J 1 base short, with 10 bases between. This entry is derived from a study of cytomegalovirus exposure and HLA in healthy donors. Primers for the PCR totalled 60 Vbeta and 13 Jbeta. Libraries were prepared by immunoSEQ multiplex PCR; TCRdb keeps only in-frame clonotypes and omits some of them. The top ten clones hold 1.5% to 2% of a sample with about 140,000 clones, 60% to 80% of them seen once. This chain links TRBV7-3 with TRBJ2-2, with D perhaps matching TRBD1 (6 bases). Sequenced input: PBMCs. The sequence derives from a woman aged 25-40 years in good health and CMV-seronegative. CDR3 amino acids: CASKKDRNTGELFF. Written as DNA, the CDR3 is TGTGCCAGCAAGAAGGACAGGAACACCGGGGAGCTGTTTTTT.